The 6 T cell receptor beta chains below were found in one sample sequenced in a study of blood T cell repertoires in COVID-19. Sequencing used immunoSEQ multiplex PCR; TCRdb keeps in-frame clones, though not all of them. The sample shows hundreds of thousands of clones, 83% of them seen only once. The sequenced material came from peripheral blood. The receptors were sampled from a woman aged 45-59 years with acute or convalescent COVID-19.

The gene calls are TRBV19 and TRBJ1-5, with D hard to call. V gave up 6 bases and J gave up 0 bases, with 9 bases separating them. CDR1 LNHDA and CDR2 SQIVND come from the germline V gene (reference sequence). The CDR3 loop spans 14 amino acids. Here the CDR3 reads CASRNLGSNQPQHF. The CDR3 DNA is TGTGCCAGTAGGAACCTCGGTAGCAATCAGCCCCAGCATTTT.

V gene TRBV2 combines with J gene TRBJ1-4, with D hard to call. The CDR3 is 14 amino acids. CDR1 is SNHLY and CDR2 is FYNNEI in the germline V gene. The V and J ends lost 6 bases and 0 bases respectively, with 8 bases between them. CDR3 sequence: CASRFEATNEKLFF. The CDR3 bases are TGTGCCAGCAGGTTTGAGGCAACTAATGAAAAACTGTTTTTT.

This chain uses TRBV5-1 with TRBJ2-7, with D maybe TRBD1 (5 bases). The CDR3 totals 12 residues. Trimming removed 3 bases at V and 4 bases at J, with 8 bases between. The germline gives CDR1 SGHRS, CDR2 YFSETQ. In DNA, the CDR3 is TGCGCCAGCAGCTCCTCAGGGTACGAGCAGTACTTC. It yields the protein CASSSSGYEQYF.

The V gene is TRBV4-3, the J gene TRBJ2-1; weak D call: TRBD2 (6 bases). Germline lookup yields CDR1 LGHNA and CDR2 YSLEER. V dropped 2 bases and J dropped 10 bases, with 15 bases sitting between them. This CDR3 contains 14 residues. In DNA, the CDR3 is TGCGCCAGCAGCCAAAGGACTACCAAGCGCGAGCAGTTCTTC. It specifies CASSQRTTKREQFF.

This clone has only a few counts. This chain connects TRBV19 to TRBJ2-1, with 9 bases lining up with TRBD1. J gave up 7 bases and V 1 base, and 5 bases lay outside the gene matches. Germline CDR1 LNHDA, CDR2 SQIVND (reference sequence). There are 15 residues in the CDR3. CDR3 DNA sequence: TGTGCCAGTAGTATAGGGGGGACAGGGCTAAATGAGCAGTTCTTC. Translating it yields CASSIGGTGLNEQFF. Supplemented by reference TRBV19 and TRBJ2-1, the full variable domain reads DGGITQSPKYLFRKEGQNVTLSCEQNLNHDAMYWYRQDPGQGLRLIYYSQIVNDFQKGDIAEGYSVSREKKESFPLTVTSAQKNPTAFYLCASSIGGTGLNEQFFGPGTRLTVL.

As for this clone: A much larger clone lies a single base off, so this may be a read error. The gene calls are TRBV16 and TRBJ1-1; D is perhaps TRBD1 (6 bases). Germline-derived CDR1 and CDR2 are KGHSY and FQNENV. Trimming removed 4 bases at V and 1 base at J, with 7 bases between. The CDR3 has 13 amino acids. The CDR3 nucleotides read TGTGCCAGCAGCCTGGACAGGAACACTGAAGCTTTCTTT. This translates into CASSLDRNTEAFF.